These 31 T cell receptor beta chains were all obtained from the same sample, sequenced in a study of identical twins (dated by TCRdb to about 2016). The library was produced with 5' RACE. For sequencing, an Illumina HiSeq 2000 was employed. TCRdb itself trimmed the public reads at Q25 with fastp, ran MiXCR and retained productive beta chains. Rows with one shared CDR3 protein collapse into an entry with the most common genes and DNA. Here the sample has around 570,000 distinct CDR3 sequences; 9.5% to 10% occur a single time. Jointly, the top ten make up 3% of the sample. These data also formed part of another study, on yellow fever vaccine responses in identical twins.

Material: PBMCs. The receptors shown here come from a woman aged 18 to 35 in good health.

The V and J genes are TRBV20-1 and TRBJ1-4; D remains ambiguous. Germline V gene lookup returns CDR1 DFQATT and CDR2 SNEGSKA (reference sequence). The CDR3 has 14 residues. The V end was cut by 0 bases, the J end by 4 bases, with 9 bases between. The CDR3 loop reads CSARDAGSNEKLFF. The CDR3 DNA sequence: TGCAGTGCTAGAGATGCGGGCAGTAATGAAAAACTGTTTTTT.

This clonotype was observed many times. V and J are TRBV12-3 or TRBV12-4 and TRBJ2-1, with 7 bases identical to TRBD1. The CDR3 totals 15 residues. V trimming: 6 bases; J trimming: 4 bases; junction bases outside the gene matches: 9. Here the CDR3 reads CASSPPEGQYNEQFF. For the CDR3, the DNA is TGTGCCAGCAGCCCCCCTGAGGGACAGTACAATGAGCAGTTCTTC.

The V and J genes are TRBV2 and TRBJ2-1; D remains unclear. Germline CDR1 is SNHLY and CDR2 is FYNNEI. V was shortened by 4 bases and J by 6 bases, with 13 bases between the two germline ends. The CDR3 is 14 residues long. The CDR3, as DNA: TGTGCCAGCAGTGGTTATCAACCGAGCAATGAGCAGTTCTTC. Its translation: CASSGYQPSNEQFF.

This clonotype was seen ten or more times. The rearrangement joins TRBV3-1 to TRBJ1-5, with unresolved D. CDR1 and CDR2 (germline): LGHDT, YNNKEL (reference sequence). The CDR3 runs 14 residues. V lost 1 base, J lost 5 bases, and 9 bases lay in between. In nucleotides, the CDR3 is TGTGCCAGCAGCCAAGGCGGAATGGATCAGCCCCAGCATTTT. This encodes CASSQGGMDQPQHF.

This clonotype showed up many times. The V call is TRBV4-3, the J call TRBJ1-1, with 7 positions matching TRBD1. CDR1 and CDR2 from the germline V gene are LGHNA and YSLEER. The CDR3 is 16 amino acids. V was pared by 0 bases and J by 3 bases, with 7 bases of the junction left unmatched. As DNA, the CDR3 is TGCGCCAGCAGCCAAGATAGGCCAGGGGGTTACACTGAAGCTTTCTTT. Translation gives CASSQDRPGGYTEAFF.

V and J are TRBV10-3 and TRBJ1-1, with D possibly matching TRBD1 (5 bases). The CDR3 sequence is 18 residues long. Germline CDR1 reads ENHRY; CDR2 reads SYGVKD. The ends were cut back, 3 bases at V and 1 base at J, with 21 bases in the middle. CDR3 nucleotide sequence: TGTGCCATCAGTGACTGGTCCAGGGAAGGACGAACGAACACTGAAGCTTTCTTT. This sequence encodes CAISDWSREGRTNTEAFF.

The CDR3 region has the DNA TGCGCCAGCAGCTCAAGACAGGGAGCATTTAACAATGAGCAGTTCTTC. Translation gives CASSSRQGAFNNEQFF. The chain joins TRBV5-1 to TRBJ2-1; 7 bases align to TRBD1. The germline gives CDR1 SGHRS, CDR2 YFSETQ. V lost 3 bases and J lost 5; bases outside the gene matches: 11. CDR3 length: 16 amino acids.

J is TRBJ2-3 and V is TRBV7-2; 10 bases agree with TRBD1. CDR3 length: 16 amino acids. Germline values: CDR1 SGHTA, CDR2 FQGNSA. Germline trimming cut 5 bases from V and 2 bases from J; bases unmatched to any gene: 7. The CDR3 nucleotides are TGTGCCAGCAGCAGCCGGGACAGGGGTTTCACAGATACGCAGTATTTT. Protein sequence: CASSSRDRGFTDTQYF.

CDR3 nucleotide sequence: TGTGCCAGCAGCCGACCCACAGGGGATTACGAGCAGTACTTC. Its translation: CASSRPTGDYEQYF. The chain joins TRBV5-4 to TRBJ2-7; 7 nucleotides line up with TRBD1. The trim removed 4 bases at V and 4 bases at J, leaving 8 bases unmatched. CDR3 length: 14 residues. The V gene's germline CDR1 is SGHNT and CDR2 YYREEE (reference sequence).

The chain recombines TRBV18 with TRBJ2-7; D might be TRBD2 (6 bases). The CDR3 spans 14 residues. The germline V and J ends were trimmed by 3 bases and 4 bases, with 13 bases remaining between them. Germline V gene sequence: CDR1 KGHSH, CDR2 LQKENI. The CDR3 reads CASSPPGTVYEQYF. DNA of the CDR3: TGTGCCAGCTCACCTCCCGGGACTGTATACGAGCAGTACTTC.

On this clonotype: A much larger clone lies a single base off, so this may be a read error. For the CDR3, the DNA is TGCTGTGCTATAAAGGGGGGACTAGCGGGAGTCTACGCCTACAATGAGCAGTTCTTC. It codes for CCAIKGGLAGVYAYNEQFF. This chain connects TRBV20-1 to TRBJ2-1; 14 bases are a match to TRBD2. Germline-derived CDR1 and CDR2 are DFQATT and SNEGSKA (reference sequence). The CDR3 has 19 residues.

The table lists this clonotype with a few counts. V usage is TRBV9 and J usage is TRBJ1-2; 10 bases are a match to TRBD1. With V trimmed by 4 bases and J by 8 bases, 5 bases remained unmatched. Germline CDR1 SGDLS, CDR2 YYNGEE. This CDR3 has 13 amino acids. DNA for the CDR3: TGTGCCAGCAGCAAAGGGACAGGGGTCGGCTACACCTTC. Translation gives CASSKGTGVGYTF.

This rearrangement joins TRBV6-5 to TRBJ2-2, with 9 bases identical to TRBD1. Germline V gene sequence: CDR1 MNHEY, CDR2 SVGAGI. The CDR3 is made up of 15 amino acids. V lost 2 bases and J lost 7; bases outside the gene matches: 5. The CDR3 DNA reads TGTGCCAGCAGTTACCAGACAGGGGGAAACGGGGAGCTGTTTTTT. The encoded protein is CASSYQTGGNGELFF.

This clonotype was observed at least ten times. The chain has TRBV10-2 and TRBJ2-2; D remains ambiguous. CDR1 WSHSY and CDR2 SAAADI come from the germline V gene. Trimming took off 2 bases at V and 9 bases at J, with 7 bases between the two ends. This CDR3 region has 12 residues. DNA for the CDR3: TGCGCCAGCAGTGAGAATGCTAGGGAGCTGTTTTTT. Its protein is CASSENARELFF.

The chain has TRBV4-2 and TRBJ2-5; D might be TRBD1 or TRBD2, each matching 5 bases. Germline-derived CDR1 and CDR2 are LGHNA and YNFKEQ. The CDR3 spans 16 residues. V was trimmed by 4 bases and J by 5 bases, leaving 20 bases between them. The CDR3 sequence: CASSPAGDREGETQYF. CDR3 DNA: TGTGCCAGCAGCCCAGCCGGTGACCGAGAGGGGGAGACCCAGTACTTC.

The V gene is TRBV7-9, the J gene TRBJ2-2, with unresolved D. This CDR3 is 13 amino acids long. The V and J ends lost 8 bases and 3 bases respectively, with 10 bases between them. Germline V gene lookup returns CDR1 SEHNR and CDR2 FQNEAQ (reference sequence). The CDR3 DNA follows: TGTGCCAGCCTCTTGCTGGACACCGGGGAGCTGTTTTTT. Residues: CASLLLDTGELFF.

This clonotype was seen a handful of times. The V and J genes are TRBV7-6 and TRBJ2-2; 8 nucleotides align to TRBD2. This CDR3 has 14 amino acids. The trim removed 8 bases at V and 3 bases at J, leaving 5 bases unmatched. Germline V CDR1 and CDR2: SGHVS, FNYEAQ. In DNA form, the CDR3 reads TGTGCCAGCCGGGGGGGGGAGGACACCGGGGAGCTGTTTTTT. It is translated as CASRGGEDTGELFF.

This CDR3 is CSGDSGRASGELFF. The CDR3, as DNA: TGCAGTGGGGATAGCGGGAGGGCTTCCGGGGAGCTGTTTTTT. This chain links TRBV20-1 with TRBJ2-2; 11 positions agree with TRBD2. J gave up 6 bases and V 7 bases, and 7 bases lay outside the gene matches. CDR3 length: 14 amino acids. Germline lookup yields CDR1 DFQATT and CDR2 SNEGSKA (reference sequence).

This chain uses TRBV6-2 or TRBV6-3 with TRBJ2-3; TRBD2 matches at 8 bases. Trimming cost V 1 base and J 6 bases; bases outside gene matches: 6. Germline values: CDR1 MNHEY, CDR2 SVGEGT. This CDR3 has 15 residues. The CDR3 nucleotides are TGTGCCAGCAGTTACTTGACTAGCGAGGGGGATACGCAGTATTTT. Protein sequence: CASSYLTSEGDTQYF.

This sequence joins TRBV12-3 or TRBV12-4 and TRBJ2-5; 7 positions agree with TRBD1. Trimming removed 6 bases from V and 5 bases from J; junction bases left unmatched: 9. The CDR3 runs to 14 residues. This chain's CDR3 is CASRSTGWVETQYF. DNA for the CDR3: TGTGCCAGCAGGTCGACAGGGTGGGTCGAGACCCAGTACTTC.

Comment on this clonotype: A single base separates this from a much larger clone, so it may be a read error. This sequence joins TRBV20-1 and TRBJ1-5, with D unclear. The length of the CDR3 is 13 residues. The V end lost 0 bases, the J end lost 3 bases, and 6 bases lay between the germline ends. In germline, CDR1 is DFQATT, CDR2 SNEGSKA (reference sequence). CDR3 in amino acids: CSARDGHNQPQHF. CDR3 nucleotides: TGCAGTGCTAGAGATGGCCACAATCAGCCCCAGCATTTT.

In its sample, this clonotype was seen a few times. The rearrangement uses TRBV11-2 and TRBJ2-5; 10 nucleotides line up with TRBD1. V lost 5 bases to trimming and J lost 4 bases; unmatched junction nucleotides: 4. Germline CDR1 reads SGHAT; CDR2 reads FQNNGV. The CDR3 is 14 residues long. The CDR3 here is CASSTGTGVETQYF. For the CDR3, the DNA is TGTGCCAGCAGCACCGGGACAGGGGTAGAGACCCAGTACTTC.

This clonotype came up many times. The chain is built from TRBV7-2 and TRBJ2-5; D gene uncertain. Germline V gene data show CDR1 as SGHTA and CDR2 as FQGNSA. The CDR3 loop spans 12 amino acids. Trimming removed 4 bases from V and 9 bases from J, with 12 bases in between. CDR3 DNA sequence: TGTGCCAGCAGCTCCGATGGTATGGCCCAGTACTTC. Protein: CASSSDGMAQYF.

There are a few counts of this clonotype. This chain joins TRBV6-2 or TRBV6-3 and TRBJ2-3; perhaps TRBD2 as D (6 bases). Germline V lookup: CDR1 MNHEY, CDR2 SVGEGT. V was cut by 4 bases and J by 0 bases, with 14 bases left in between. The CDR3 has 16 residues. The chain's CDR3 is CASSLTGTASTDTQYF. As DNA, the CDR3 is TGTGCCAGCAGTTTAACTGGGACTGCTAGCACAGATACGCAGTATTTT.

V and J are TRBV9 and TRBJ2-1, with TRBD1 as a possible D gene (5 bases). This CDR3 has 13 residues. The germline CDR1 and CDR2 sequences are SGDLS and YYNGEE. V was pared by 1 base and J by 4 bases, with 6 bases between. The CDR3 DNA reads as TGTGCCAGCAGCGTAAGGGGTTACAATGAGCAGTTCTTC. Protein product: CASSVRGYNEQFF.

This clonotype was seen only a few times. The chain links TRBV29-1 to TRBJ2-1, with D unresolved. The CDR3 extends over 12 amino acids. Germline lookup yields CDR1 SQVTM and CDR2 ANQGSEA. V gave up 6 bases and J gave up 8 bases, with 14 bases separating them. The CDR3 reads CSVLDIRDEQFF. The CDR3 DNA sequence: TGCAGCGTCCTCGACATCCGCGATGAGCAGTTCTTC.

This clonotype appeared a few times. The rearrangement joins TRBV6-1 to TRBJ2-3; a possible D gene is TRBD2 (7 bases). The CDR3 covers 18 residues. Germline V gene data show CDR1 as MNHNS and CDR2 as SASEGT. Between the trimmed V and J ends, which lost 2 bases and 0 bases, there was a span of 18 bases. CDR3 amino acids: CASSELRGRRTSTDTQYF. CDR3 nucleotides: TGTGCCAGCAGTGAATTGCGGGGGCGCAGAACTAGCACAGATACGCAGTATTTT.

This clonotype appeared a few times. This chain uses TRBV12-3 or TRBV12-4 with TRBJ2-1; 9 bases match TRBD2. This CDR3 is built from 15 residues. Trimming cost V 3 bases and J 8 bases; bases outside gene matches: 8. CDR3 region: CASSFESGRIDEQFF. The CDR3 coding sequence is TGTGCCAGCAGTTTTGAGAGCGGGAGGATTGATGAGCAGTTCTTC.

This clonotype was counted many times. The chain uses TRBV5-1 and TRBJ2-2, with D tentatively TRBD1 or TRBD2 (5 bases each). CDR1 and CDR2 from the germline V gene are SGHRS and YFSETQ. The CDR3 has 15 residues. V was trimmed by 4 bases and J by 5 bases, leaving 15 bases between them. The CDR3 protein is CASSARERQTGELFF. The CDR3 nucleotides read TGCGCCAGCAGCGCCAGGGAGAGACAGACCGGGGAGCTGTTTTTT.

This clonotype has only a few counts. The V gene is TRBV2, the J gene TRBJ1-6, with D possibly TRBD1 on 6 matching bases. V was shortened by 7 bases and J by 0 bases, with 7 bases between the two germline ends. There are 14 residues in the CDR3. Per germline, CDR1 SNHLY and CDR2 FYNNEI. In DNA, the CDR3 is TGTGCCAGCAAGGACAGCTCCTATAATTCACCCCTCCACTTT. It yields the protein CASKDSSYNSPLHF.

This clonotype was found a few times. This chain connects TRBV29-1 to TRBJ2-7, with 9 bases that match TRBD1. This CDR3 comprises 14 residues. Germline V gene lookup returns CDR1 SQVTM and CDR2 ANQGSEA. The V segment lost 4 bases and the J segment 2 bases; nucleotides outside the gene matches: 6. The CDR3 nucleotides are TGCAGCGTTGGTTTGGGACAGGGTCCCTACGAGCAGTACTTC. It codes for CSVGLGQGPYEQYF.